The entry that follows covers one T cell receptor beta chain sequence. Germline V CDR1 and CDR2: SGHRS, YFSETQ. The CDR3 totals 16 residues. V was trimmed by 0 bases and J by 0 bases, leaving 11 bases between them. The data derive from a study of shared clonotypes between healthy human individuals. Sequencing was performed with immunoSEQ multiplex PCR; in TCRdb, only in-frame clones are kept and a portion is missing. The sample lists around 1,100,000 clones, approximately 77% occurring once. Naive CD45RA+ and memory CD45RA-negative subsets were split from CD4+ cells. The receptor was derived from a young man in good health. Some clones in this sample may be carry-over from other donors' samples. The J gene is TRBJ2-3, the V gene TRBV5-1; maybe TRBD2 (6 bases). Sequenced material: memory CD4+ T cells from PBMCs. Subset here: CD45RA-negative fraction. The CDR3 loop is CASSLGAGTSTDTQYF. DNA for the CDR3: TGCGCCAGCAGCTTGGGGGCGGGAACTAGCACAGATACGCAGTATTTT.